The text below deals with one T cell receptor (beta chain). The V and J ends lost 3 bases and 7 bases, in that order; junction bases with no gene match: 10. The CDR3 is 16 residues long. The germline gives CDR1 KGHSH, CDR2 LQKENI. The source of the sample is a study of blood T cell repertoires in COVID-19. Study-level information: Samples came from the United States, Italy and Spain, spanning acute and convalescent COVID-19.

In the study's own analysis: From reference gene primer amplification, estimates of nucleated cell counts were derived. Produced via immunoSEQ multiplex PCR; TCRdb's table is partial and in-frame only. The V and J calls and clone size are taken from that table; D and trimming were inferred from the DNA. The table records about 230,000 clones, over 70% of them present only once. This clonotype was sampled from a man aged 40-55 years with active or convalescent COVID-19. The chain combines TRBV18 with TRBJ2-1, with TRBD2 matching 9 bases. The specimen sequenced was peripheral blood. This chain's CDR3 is CASSPYIAGVGNEQFF. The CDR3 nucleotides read TGTGCCAGCTCACCGTACATAGCGGGAGTGGGTAATGAGCAGTTCTTC.